These T cell receptor beta chains were read from a single sample in a study of CD8 T cells in Susac syndrome. TCRdb re-derived calls from the immunoSEQ multiplex PCR reads in MiXCR, one entry per CDR3 protein. The repertoire has 130,000 or so distinct CDR3 sequences, 85% to 95% of them found once; the top ten carry just over 0.095%. The sequenced material came from CD4+ T cells from PBMCs. These receptor sequences come from a human donor in good health. Both conserved end residues are part of each CDR3. The D gene is left open where the match is weak. Rows give clone size only sometimes, using once, few, many, or a class for an expanded clone.

TRBV6-2/TRBV6-3	.	.	TRBJ1-5	TGTGCCAGCAGTTACCGGGGGTTTGGCAATCAGCCCCAGCATTTT	CASSYRGFGNQPQHF
TRBV5-4	.	.	TRBJ1-2	TGTGCCAGCAGCTTCCCTGCGGAGGGTAAAGGCTACACCTTC	CASSFPAEGKGYTF
TRBV6-1	few	TRBD1	TRBJ2-7	TGTGCCAGCAGCTCGGGACAGTACTACGAGCAGTACTTC	CASSSGQYYEQYF
TRBV5-1	.	TRBD1	TRBJ2-3	TGCGCCAGCAGCATACAGACAGGGGGCACAGATACGCAGTATTTT	CASSIQTGGTDTQYF
TRBV10-3	.	TRBD1	TRBJ1-5	TGTGCCATCGGGGACAGACAATATAGCAATCAGCCCCAGCATTTT	CAIGDRQYSNQPQHF
TRBV19	few	TRBD2	TRBJ2-3	TGTGCCAGTAGCCCTAGCGGGACAGATACGCAGTATTTT	CASSPSGTDTQYF
TRBV7-2	once	.	TRBJ2-2	TGTGCCAGCAGCTTAGGACATAACACCGGGGAGCTGTTTTTT	CASSLGHNTGELFF
TRBV3-1	.	.	TRBJ2-7	TGTGCCAGCAGCGACCTAGGGGGGGTCTACGAGCAGTACTTC	CASSDLGGVYEQYF
TRBV4-3	.	.	TRBJ1-1	TGCGCCAGCAGCCAGGTTGGTGGGGCGAACACTGAAGCTTTCTTT	CASSQVGGANTEAFF
TRBV30	.	TRBD2	TRBJ2-1	TGTGCCTGGAGTGGTTTTAGGACTAGCTCCTACAATGAGCAGTTCTTC	CAWSGFRTSSYNEQFF
TRBV20-1	.	TRBD1	TRBJ1-1	TGCAGTGCTCCCCGACAGGGGGGCACTGAAGCTTTCTTT	CSAPRQGGTEAFF
TRBV28	.	.	TRBJ2-4	TGTGCCAGCAGTTCATCACGGGACACCAGCCAGCACATTCAGTACTTC	CASSSSRDTSQHIQYF
TRBV5-6	.	.	TRBJ2-5	TGTGCCAGCAGCTCCCTTTCATTAAGGATCCAAGAGACCCAGTACTTC	CASSSLSLRIQETQYF
TRBV7-3	.	TRBD2	TRBJ2-2	TGTGCCAGCAGCCCGACTAGCCCCGGGGAGCTGTTTTTT	CASSPTSPGELFF
TRBV6-5	.	.	TRBJ2-7	TGTGCCAGCAGTTTCGGGACACCAGGCTCCTACGAGCAGTACTTC	CASSFGTPGSYEQYF
TRBV5-1	.	.	TRBJ2-3	TGCGCCAGCAGCTTGGCGCCGGACCGCTCAGATACGCAGTATTTT	CASSLAPDRSDTQYF
TRBV20-1	.	.	TRBJ1-3	TGCAGTGCCGACAGTTCTGAAAACACCATATATTTT	CSADSSENTIYF
TRBV14	.	.	TRBJ2-2	TGTGCCAGCAACCCGGGCACCGGGGAGCTGTTTTTT	CASNPGTGELFF
TRBV9	once	.	TRBJ1-5	TGTGCCAGCAGCGTAGGACTTAATCAGCCCCAGCATTTT	CASSVGLNQPQHF
TRBV4-3	.	.	TRBJ2-7	TGCGCCAGCAGCCAAGATTCGTCGTGGGGGGCGATGGGAGTTACCTACGAGCAGTACTTC	CASSQDSSWGAMGVTYEQYF
TRBV7-9	.	.	TRBJ2-1	TGTGCCAGCAGTGCCCCGGGACTGCTATTCAATGAGCAGTTCTTC	CASSAPGLLFNEQFF
TRBV3-1	.	.	TRBJ1-4	TGTGCCAGCAGCCAAGAACACCAGGGGAGGTCTGAAAAACTGTTTTTT	CASSQEHQGRSEKLFF
TRBV19	.	.	TRBJ2-7	TGTGCCAGTTCTCGGGTCCTTGGGCACGAGCAGTACTTC	CASSRVLGHEQYF
TRBV15	.	TRBD2	TRBJ2-7	TGTGCCACCAGCAGAGATGGACTAGCTGGTTACGAGCAGTACTTC	CATSRDGLAGYEQYF
TRBV12-3/TRBV12-4	.	TRBD2	TRBJ2-7	TGTGCCAGCAGCGGAGGACTAGCGGGAGTCAACGAGCAGTACTTC	CASSGGLAGVNEQYF
TRBV27	.	.	TRBJ2-7	TGTGCCAGCAGTACGCTAGGGACGCAGGCCCCCTACGAGCAGTACTTC	CASSTLGTQAPYEQYF
TRBV20-1	few	TRBD1	TRBJ2-7	TGCAGTGCTCACGCCGGGACAGGGGTCGACGAGCAGTACTTC	CSAHAGTGVDEQYF
TRBV5-1	.	.	TRBJ2-5	TGCGCCAGCAGCCTGGAGGGAGACCAAGAGACCCAGTACTTC	CASSLEGDQETQYF
TRBV28	.	.	TRBJ1-2	TGTGCCAGCAGTCCTGGTGGGTCAGGCTATGGCTACACCTTC	CASSPGGSGYGYTF
TRBV3-1	.	.	TRBJ1-6	TGTGCCAGCAGCCACCACACCCCTAATTCACCCCTCCACTTT	CASSHHTPNSPLHF
TRBV6-6	.	.	TRBJ2-1	TGTGCCAGCAGTTACGGGCAGCTCGCTGAGCAGTTCTTC	CASSYGQLAEQFF
TRBV2	.	TRBD1	TRBJ1-4	TGTGCCAGCAGCCCGGACAGGAGCCTTAATGAAAAACTGTTTTTT	CASSPDRSLNEKLFF
TRBV7-9	once	.	TRBJ2-7	TGTGCCAGCAGCTCTATCCTCGAGCAGTACTTC	CASSSILEQYF
TRBV7-9	.	.	TRBJ2-1	TGTGCCAGCAGCTTATCCGGGAATTACAATGAGCAGTTCTTC	CASSLSGNYNEQFF
TRBV5-6	few	.	TRBJ2-3	TGTGCCAGCAGCTTGCGTACAGATACGCAGTATTTT	CASSLRTDTQYF
TRBV12-3/TRBV12-4	.	.	TRBJ2-4	TGTGCCAGCAGTTTCTTATTGGGTGAAAACATTCAGTACTTC	CASSFLLGENIQYF
TRBV3-1	.	.	TRBJ2-7	TGTGCCAGCAGCCAAGGGTGGGACGCCGCTTACGAGCAGTACTTC	CASSQGWDAAYEQYF
TRBV24-1	.	.	TRBJ1-5	TGTGCCACCAAGGGGGTGGGACAGCCCCAGCATTTT	CATKGVGQPQHF
TRBV12-3/TRBV12-4	.	.	TRBJ2-3	TGTGCCAGCAGTTTAGGAACCCGAGCAGCACTAACAGATACGCAGTATTTT	CASSLGTRAALTDTQYF
TRBV25-1	.	.	TRBJ2-3	TGTGCCAGCTCAGGGGATGTAGCAGATACGCAGTATTTT	CASSGDVADTQYF
TRBV7-9	.	TRBD1	TRBJ1-1	TGTGCCAGCAGCAGCCGACAGGGGACTTACACTGAAGCTTTCTTT	CASSSRQGTYTEAFF
TRBV29-1	.	TRBD2	TRBJ2-5	TGCAGCGTACCCAAGCGGGGCCTAGGGGAGACCCAGTACTTC	CSVPKRGLGETQYF
TRBV2	once	.	TRBJ2-1	TGTGCCAGCAGGGACAATGAGCAGTTCTTC	CASRDNEQFF
TRBV20-1	.	TRBD2	TRBJ2-3	TGCAGTGCTAGAGACATGGGACTAGCCGTCACAGATACGCAGTATTTT	CSARDMGLAVTDTQYF
TRBV19	.	.	TRBJ2-7	TGTGCCACCTCGTCGCATAATCCATACGAGCAGTACTTC	CATSSHNPYEQYF
TRBV28	.	.	TRBJ2-1	TGTGCCAGCAGTTTATGGCCCGAGCAGTTCTTC	CASSLWPEQFF
TRBV12-3/TRBV12-4	.	TRBD1	TRBJ2-7	TGTGCCAGCAGTGGGACAGGGATAACCTACGAGCAGTACTTC	CASSGTGITYEQYF
TRBV6-5	few	.	TRBJ2-7	TGTGCCAGCGGACCCACTACCGGGACGGCCTACGAGCAGTACTTC	CASGPTTGTAYEQYF
TRBV29-1	.	.	TRBJ1-1	TGCAGCGCCGAATTACGGACATCCCCGGGCTCCAGGTCTGAAGCTTTCTTT	CSAELRTSPGSRSEAFF
TRBV2	.	TRBD1	TRBJ1-2	TGTGCCAGCAGGGGACAGGGGGGTGGAGGCTACACCTTC	CASRGQGGGGYTF
TRBV27	.	.	TRBJ2-3	TGTGCCAGCAGTAAGGGATCCAGCACAGATACGCAGTATTTT	CASSKGSSTDTQYF
TRBV29-1	.	.	TRBJ1-1	TGCAGCGGGTCCAACACTGAAGCTTTCTTT	CSGSNTEAFF
TRBV4-1	once	.	TRBJ2-3	TGCGCCAGCAGCCAAGATAAACAGAAGACCTACACAGATACGCAGTATTTT	CASSQDKQKTYTDTQYF
TRBV10-3	few	TRBD2	TRBJ2-1	TGTGCCATCAGTGAGTCGGTGACTAGCCTAACCTACAATGAGCAGTTCTTC	CAISESVTSLTYNEQFF
TRBV4-3	.	.	TRBJ2-2	TGCGCCAGCAGCCAGGGTTACAGGGAGACTACCGGGGAGCTGTTTTTT	CASSQGYRETTGELFF
TRBV20-1	once	.	TRBJ2-2	TGCAGTGCACCCCGTGGAGGGGCAAGCACCGGGGAGCTGTTTTTT	CSAPRGGASTGELFF
TRBV10-3	.	.	TRBJ1-5	TGTGCCATCAGTGAACGGGGGACCAATCAGCCCCAGCATTTT	CAISERGTNQPQHF
TRBV10-3	.	TRBD1	TRBJ1-2	TGTGCCACCTGGACAGGGAATTTTGGCTACACCTTC	CATWTGNFGYTF
TRBV7-9	.	TRBD2	TRBJ2-5	TGTGCCAGCAGCCCAACGGGAGGTTCAGAGACCCAGTACTTC	CASSPTGGSETQYF